This entry lists 2 T cell receptor beta chains sequenced from one sample in a study of CD8+CD57+ T cells in acquired aplastic anemia (dated by TCRdb to between 2017 and 2018). Sequencer: Illumina HiSeq 2000. TCR beta VDJ combination and CDR3 sequence profiling used genomic DNA as the template. In TCRdb, the public reads were trimmed at Q25 with fastp and aligned with MiXCR, with productive beta chains retained. Each record represents a unique CDR3 protein, reported with the most common genes and DNA among its rows. Counted in this sample were approximately 180,000 distinct CDR3 sequences; less than 60% of them appeared once. In total, the top ten clones hold 1.8% of the sample. Expansion of CD8+CD57+ cells had been shown by flow cytometry in the patients chosen for sequencing. Sample: sorted CD4+, CD8+, or CD8+CD57+ T cells (not recorded which) from PBMCs. The receptor source for this set is a human donor with aplastic anemia.

For the CDR3, the DNA is TGTGCCACCAGCAGCGGACGCGACAGGGTCTATGGCTACACCTTC. Translation: CATSSGRDRVYGYTF. This rearrangement joins TRBV15 to TRBJ1-2; TRBD1 matches at 7 bases. The length of the CDR3 is 15 residues. Per the germline V gene, CDR1 is LNHNV and CDR2 is YYDKDF (reference sequence). Trimming took 3 bases from V and 4 from J; bases not matched to a gene: 8. Filled out from reference TRBV15 and TRBJ1-2, the complete variable domain reads DAMVIQNPRYQVTQFGKPVTLSCSQTLNHNVMYWYQQKSSQAPKLLFHYYDKDFNNEADTPDNFQSRRPNTSFCFLDIRSPGLGDTAMYLCATSSGRDRVYGYTFGSGTRLTVV.

The chain combines TRBV24-1 with TRBJ2-7; D may correspond to TRBD1 or TRBD2 (5 bases each). Trimming removed 7 bases at V and 0 bases at J, with 6 bases between. CDR1 and CDR2 (germline): KGHDR, SFDVKD. The CDR3 sequence is 12 residues long. CDR3 bases: TGTGCCACCAGGGGGGACTCCTACGAGCAGTACTTC. Its protein product is CATRGDSYEQYF.